One sample yielded the 3 T cell receptor beta chains listed below, sequenced in a study of T cell clones after liver transplantation. Alloreactive TCRbeta sequences came from sequencing proliferating CFSE-low cells in the MLR. Data came from immunoSEQ multiplex PCR; TCRdb stores just in-frame clones and leaves some out. Among roughly 5,200 clones listed, 25% to 30% were seen once. No antigen has been identified for these receptors. Input material: CD4+ T cells from cultured PBMCs. These receptors were taken from a human patient who received a liver transplant. The graft donor may have given rise to some T cells.

V is TRBV29-1 and J is TRBJ1-1; no reliable D call. V lost 7 bases to trimming and J lost 1 base, with 13 bases between them. This CDR3 has 13 residues. CDR1 and CDR2 from the germline V gene are SQVTM and ANQGSEA. The CDR3 DNA sequence: TGCAGCGCCGCCGAGGACGGGAACACTGAAGCTTTCTTT. Translated: CSAAEDGNTEAFF.

By frequency in the sample, this clone is medium-sized (0.01 to 0.1%). V usage is TRBV6-6 and J usage is TRBJ1-2, with TRBD1 as a possible D gene (5 bases). V lost 5 bases and J 3 bases, leaving 13 bases between the germline ends. Per the germline V gene, CDR1 is MNHNY and CDR2 is SVGAGI (reference sequence). CDR3 size: 14 residues. The CDR3, as DNA: TGTGCCAGCAGTCTCTCCGGGGCAGACTATGGCTACACCTTC. This encodes CASSLSGADYGYTF.

About this clone: A read error is the likely source, as a far larger clone sits one nucleotide away. Other DNA sequences within the sample encode an identical CDR3. This chain links TRBV28 with TRBJ2-2, with a possible D match to TRBD2 (7 bases). CDR1 and CDR2 from the germline V gene are MDHEN and SYDVKM. This CDR3 has 15 residues. CDR3 sequence reads: CASSFGGADTGELFF. The CDR3 DNA is TGTGCCAGCAGTTTTGGGGGGGCGGACACCGGGGAGCTGTTCTTT.